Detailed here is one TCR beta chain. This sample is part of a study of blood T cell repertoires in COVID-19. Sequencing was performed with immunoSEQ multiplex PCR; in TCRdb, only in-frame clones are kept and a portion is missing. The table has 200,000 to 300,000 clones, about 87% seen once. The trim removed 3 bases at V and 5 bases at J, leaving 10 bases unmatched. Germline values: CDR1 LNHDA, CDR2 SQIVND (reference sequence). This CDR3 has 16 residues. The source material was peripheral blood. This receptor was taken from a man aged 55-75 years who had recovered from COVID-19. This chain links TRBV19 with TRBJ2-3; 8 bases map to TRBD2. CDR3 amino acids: CASSIPGLGGGDTQYF. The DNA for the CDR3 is TGTGCCAGTAGTATCCCGGGACTAGGGGGGGGAGATACGCAGTATTTT.